The 31 T cell receptor beta chains below were found in one sample sequenced in a study of CD8 T cells in ankylosing spondylitis. TCRdb called the 5' RACE reads again in MiXCR, with one record for every CDR3 protein. The sample lists about 270,000 distinct CDR3 sequences; 30% to 40% were seen once. Material for sequencing was blood, either unsorted or a sorted T cell fraction (not recorded which). These TCRs come from a male donor with ankylosing spondylitis or in good health (not recorded which).

This clonotype showed up just a few times. This sequence joins TRBV20-1 and TRBJ1-2; D is unresolved. The germline V and J ends were trimmed by 1 base and 3 bases, with 18 bases remaining between them. Looked up from germline, CDR1 is DFQATT and CDR2 is SNEGSKA (reference sequence). This CDR3 contains 16 residues. As DNA, the CDR3 is TGCAGTGCTAGAGTACCACTCCCTATCCCACACTATGGCTACACCTTC. Translated, it gives CSARVPLPIPHYGYTF.

This clonotype showed up just a few times. The rearrangement links TRBV12-3 or TRBV12-4 to TRBJ2-1, with D uncertain. Deletions cut 6 bases from V and 9 bases from J, with 15 bases between. The CDR3 has 13 amino acids. The CDR3 spells CASRGIVLGEQFF. CDR3 sequence (DNA): TGTGCCAGCAGAGGGATAGTTCTGGGTGAGCAGTTCTTC.

The chain employs TRBV20-1 and TRBJ1-5; D is unresolved. The V end lost 0 bases, the J end lost 0 bases, and 9 bases lay between the germline ends. The germline gives CDR1 DFQATT, CDR2 SNEGSKA (reference sequence). This CDR3 is built from 15 residues. CDR3 coding DNA: TGCAGTGCTAGAGATCGGGTGGCTAGCAATCAGCCCCAGCATTTT. Protein sequence: CSARDRVASNQPQHF.

The V gene is TRBV24-1, the J gene TRBJ2-1; D gene unclear. Trimming took 5 bases from V and 7 from J, leaving 8 bases between them. The CDR3 contains 12 residues. The germline CDR1 and CDR2 sequences are KGHDR and SFDVKD. This CDR3 reads CATSGGVNEQFF. DNA of the CDR3: TGTGCCACCAGTGGAGGTGTAAATGAGCAGTTCTTC.

V gene TRBV12-3 or TRBV12-4 combines with J gene TRBJ1-5; 7 bases are shared with TRBD1. CDR3 length equals 13 residues. V dropped 6 bases and J dropped 6; count of bases not matched to a gene: 5. DNA of the CDR3: TGTGCCAGCAGCCAGGGGGAGTCTCAGCCCCAGCATTTT. Translation: CASSQGESQPQHF.

The V gene is TRBV6-5, the J gene TRBJ2-3; 11 nucleotides match TRBD2. Germline assignment: CDR1 MNHEY and CDR2 SVGAGI. CDR3 length equals 17 residues. Trimming at V came to 0 bases and at J to 5 bases, leaving 7 bases not matched to a gene. In DNA form, the CDR3 reads TGTGCCAGCAGTTACTCGAATAGCGGGGGGGTTCGAGATACGCAGTATTTT. Translation gives CASSYSNSGGVRDTQYF.

This clonotype was counted a few times. This rearrangement joins TRBV4-2 to TRBJ2-3; 9 bases map to TRBD2. V trimming: 4 bases; J trimming: 6 bases; junction bases outside the gene matches: 5. Germline values: CDR1 LGHNA, CDR2 YNFKEQ. This CDR3 is 14 amino acids long. In nucleotides, the CDR3 is TGTGCCAGCAGCCTAGCTAGCGGGAAGGATACGCAGTATTTT. This translates into CASSLASGKDTQYF.

The chain joins TRBV4-1 to TRBJ2-7, with D uncertain. V shed 1 base and J shed 10 bases, with 23 bases lying between them. The CDR3 has 16 residues. Germline V lookup: CDR1 MGHRA, CDR2 YSYEKL. CDR3 sequence: CASSQVGGAPRTPQYF. The DNA of the CDR3 is TGCGCCAGCAGCCAAGTAGGTGGAGCGCCGCGGACCCCCCAGTACTTC.

This clonotype was observed a few times. This chain links TRBV3-1 with TRBJ2-1; TRBD1 is a possible D gene (5 bases). CDR1 is LGHDT and CDR2 is YNNKEL in the germline V gene (reference sequence). This CDR3 comprises 15 residues. Trimming removed 4 bases at V and 6 bases at J, with 16 bases between. Here the CDR3 DNA reads TGTGCCAGCAGCCGTTCGGGCCTAAGGGGCAATGAGCAGTTCTTC. Protein sequence: CASSRSGLRGNEQFF.

In nucleotides, the CDR3 is TGTGCCAGCAGAAGACTGAACACTGAAGCTTTCTTT. Translating gives CASRRLNTEAFF. V and J are TRBV12-3 or TRBV12-4 and TRBJ1-1; D remains ambiguous. CDR3 length: 12 residues. The V gene lost 6 bases and the J gene lost 0 bases, with 5 bases spanning the gap.

This clonotype appeared a few times. V is TRBV29-1 and J is TRBJ2-7; D is tentatively TRBD1 or TRBD2 (5 bases each). The CDR3 has 14 residues. Per the germline V gene, CDR1 is SQVTM and CDR2 is ANQGSEA. The V end was cut by 4 bases, the J end by 4 bases, with 17 bases between. In DNA, the CDR3 is TGCAGCGTTGTCTTCGAGGGGTATATTTACGAGCAGTACTTC. It specifies CSVVFEGYIYEQYF.

V and J are TRBV12-3 or TRBV12-4 and TRBJ2-1; D is ambiguous. The CDR3 spans 13 residues. V lost 5 bases, J lost 5 bases, and 10 bases lay in between. CDR3 amino acids: CASSGRVNNEQFF. The CDR3 DNA is TGTGCCAGCAGTGGCCGGGTCAACAATGAGCAGTTCTTC.

The CDR3 sequence: CASSSWTGGQETQYF. The DNA for the CDR3 is TGTGCCAGCAGTTCCTGGACAGGGGGGCAGGAGACCCAGTACTTC. The rearrangement uses TRBV27 and TRBJ2-5; 10 bases agree with TRBD1. Per germline, CDR1 MNHEY and CDR2 SMNVEV (reference sequence). The CDR3 length is 15 residues. The junction had 7 bases not matched to a gene; V was cut back by 4 bases and J by 5 bases.

This chain joins TRBV10-1 and TRBJ2-7; 9 bases agree with TRBD1. The germline V gene has CDR1 WNHNN and CDR2 SYGVQD (reference sequence). V gave up 10 bases and J gave up 3 bases; unmatched junction bases: 7. CDR3 size: 13 residues. The CDR3 spells CATPWTGVYEQYF. The CDR3 coding sequence is TGCGCCACTCCTTGGACAGGGGTCTACGAGCAGTACTTC.

The V call is TRBV5-4, the J call TRBJ2-2; D may be TRBD1 (6 bases). From germline, CDR1 is SGHNT and CDR2 YYREEE (reference sequence). Trimming cost V 4 bases and J 3 bases, with 13 bases left between them. The CDR3 has 15 residues. In DNA, the CDR3 is TGTGCCAGCAGCCTCCCAGGACAGTACACCGGGGAGCTGTTTTTT. As protein: CASSLPGQYTGELFF.

The chain employs TRBV12-3 or TRBV12-4 and TRBJ2-3, with 8 bases lining up with TRBD1. With 7 bases clipped from V and 2 bases from J, the junction kept 14 bases outside the gene matches. The CDR3 totals 17 residues. The CDR3, as DNA: TGTGCCAGCACCAAAGGACAGGGCTGGGGGAACACAGATACGCAGTATTTT. It encodes CASTKGQGWGNTDTQYF.

The chain uses TRBV21-1 and TRBJ2-5; the table's TRBD2 call for D was not verified on the DNA. TRBV21-1 is deemed a pseudogene. The CDR3 runs 14 residues. The CDR3 DNA sequence: TGTGCCAGCAGCAAAAGTCCGCACGGAGAGACCCAGTACTTC. It specifies CASSKSPHGETQYF.

The V call is TRBV5-1, the J call TRBJ2-1; TRBD2 is a possible D gene (5 bases). V gave up 1 base and J gave up 6 bases, with 11 bases separating them. The germline V gene encodes CDR1 SGHRS and CDR2 YFSETQ. The CDR3 loop spans 14 amino acids. For the CDR3, the DNA is TGCGCCAGCAGCTTGTATCCGGGGATCAATGAGCAGTTCTTC. This codes for CASSLYPGINEQFF.

The genes are TRBV28 and TRBJ1-4; TRBD1 agrees at 9 bases. J gave up 8 bases and V 7 bases, and 8 bases lay outside the gene matches. The CDR3 spans 14 residues. The germline V gene has CDR1 MDHEN and CDR2 SYDVKM. The CDR3 DNA follows: TGTGCCAGCACCCGGGACAGGGTGAAGGAAAAACTGTTTTTT. This gives the protein CASTRDRVKEKLFF.

The V and J genes are TRBV5-1 and TRBJ1-1, with TRBD1 matching 7 bases. Germline CDR1 SGHRS, CDR2 YFSETQ. The length of the CDR3 is 14 residues. V trimming: 0 bases; J trimming: 6 bases; junction bases outside the gene matches: 5. CDR3 in amino acids: CASSLEYRGPEAFF. The CDR3 DNA reads as TGCGCCAGCAGCTTGGAATACAGGGGACCTGAAGCTTTCTTT.

This sequence joins TRBV7-2 and TRBJ2-3; D could derive from TRBD1 or TRBD2 (7 bases each). Trimming took off 5 bases at V and 7 bases at J, with 13 bases between the two ends. CDR3 size: 13 residues. Germline V lookup: CDR1 SGHTA, CDR2 FQGNSA. CDR3 coding DNA: TGTGCCAGCAGCCAGGGGGGGGCCAATACGCAGTATTTT. Its protein product is CASSQGGANTQYF. The whole variable domain, remainder taken from reference TRBV7-2 and TRBJ2-3, is GAGVSQSPSNKVTEKGKDVELRCDPISGHTALYWYRQSLGQGLEFLIYFQGNSAPDKSGLPSDRFSAERTGGSVSTLTIQRTQQEDSAVYLCASSQGGANTQYFGPGTRLTVL.

The J gene is TRBJ1-2, the V gene TRBV20-1; tentatively, D is TRBD1 (5 bases). V was cut by 2 bases and J by 4 bases, with 8 bases left in between. CDR1 is DFQATT and CDR2 is SNEGSKA in the germline V gene (reference sequence). The CDR3 runs to 12 residues. The CDR3 reads CSARRGGYGYTF. As DNA, the CDR3 is TGCAGTGCTAGAAGGGGAGGCTATGGCTACACCTTC.

This clonotype was recorded a few times. The chain employs TRBV4-1 and TRBJ2-3; 10 nucleotides align to TRBD2. Germline loops: CDR1 MGHRA, CDR2 YSYEKL. The CDR3 is 17 residues long. V gave up 1 base and J gave up 5 bases; unmatched junction bases: 9. CDR3 sequence: CASSQGSGGAERDTQYF. Written as DNA, the CDR3 is TGCGCCAGCAGCCAAGGGAGCGGGGGGGCCGAACGAGATACGCAGTATTTT.

This clonotype was observed a handful of times. V and J are TRBV5-6 and TRBJ1-4, with a tentative D call TRBD1 (5 bases). The CDR3 has 15 amino acids. Trimming left V 4 bases short and J 5 bases short, with 15 bases between. Germline-derived CDR1 and CDR2 are SGHDT and YYEEEE. CDR3 sequence: CASSALGGLNEKLFF. Written as DNA, the CDR3 is TGTGCCAGCAGCGCCCTGGGGGGTCTAAATGAAAAACTGTTTTTT.

V is TRBV10-3 and J is TRBJ1-4; 12 positions agree with TRBD1. The germline V gene has CDR1 ENHRY and CDR2 SYGVKD. Unmatched junction bases numbered 5, after V lost 10 bases and J lost 8 bases. The CDR3 has 13 residues. CDR3 nucleotides: TGTGCCACCGGGACAGGGGGCAGAGAAAAACTGTTTTTT. It yields the protein CATGTGGREKLFF.

J is TRBJ2-5 and V is TRBV12-3 or TRBV12-4; TRBD2 agrees at 13 bases. V lost 5 bases to trimming and J lost 0 bases; unmatched junction nucleotides: 9. The CDR3 consists of 18 residues. The CDR3, as DNA: TGTGCCAGCAGTCTCGGACTAGCGGGGGTTAGGTACCAAGAGACCCAGTACTTC. Translated, it gives CASSLGLAGVRYQETQYF.

V is TRBV10-3 and J is TRBJ1-1; the match to TRBD1 covers 7 bases. The CDR3 length is 13 residues. The J segment lost 8 bases and the V segment lost 0 bases, leaving 3 bases of the junction unmatched. Germline V gives CDR1 ENHRY, CDR2 SYGVKD. The CDR3 bases are TGTGCCATCAGTGAGTCGCGGGACAGCGAAGCTTTCTTT. It is translated as CAISESRDSEAFF.

V usage is TRBV5-6 and J usage is TRBJ1-1; tentative D call: TRBD1 (5 bases). CDR3 length: 15 residues. The V end was cut by 4 bases, the J end by 0 bases, with 13 bases between. CDR1 SGHDT and CDR2 YYEEEE come from the germline V gene. CDR3 nucleotides: TGTGCCAGCAGCCCCTCGGGACGGCTGAACACTGAAGCTTTCTTT. This gives the protein CASSPSGRLNTEAFF.

The V gene is TRBV5-1, the J gene TRBJ2-1; weak D call: TRBD2 (5 bases). This CDR3 comprises 11 residues. Germline CDR1 reads SGHRS; CDR2 reads YFSETQ. The V and J ends lost 0 bases and 10 bases respectively, with 5 bases between them. DNA for the CDR3: TGCGCCAGCAGCTTGGGGGAGGAGCAGTTCTTC. Protein: CASSLGEEQFF.

This clonotype was recorded once. The chain has TRBV12-3 or TRBV12-4 and TRBJ2-1; D is unresolved. The CDR3 runs 13 residues. V was clipped by 1 base and J by 8 bases, with 9 bases between them. In DNA, the CDR3 is TGTGCCAGCAGTTTAGAGGGCAGCCATGAGCAGTTCTTC. This codes for CASSLEGSHEQFF.

This clonotype was found a few times. V is TRBV6-5 and J is TRBJ2-5, with 12 bases fitting TRBD2. Per germline, CDR1 MNHEY and CDR2 SVGAGI. V lost 2 bases and J lost 5; bases outside the gene matches: 6. This CDR3 has 16 residues. CDR3 in amino acids: CASSYGRTSGDETQYF. The CDR3 DNA reads as TGTGCCAGCAGTTACGGGAGGACTAGCGGGGATGAGACCCAGTACTTC.